This T cell receptor beta chain was observed in a study of control samples from healthy donors and cancer patients. Sequenced by immunoSEQ multiplex PCR; TCRdb stores in-frame clones only, minus some. The table records about 410,000 clones, about nine tenths of them present only once. Deletions cut 3 bases from V and 5 bases from J, with 17 bases between. CDR3 length: 15 amino acids. Germline loops: CDR1 LGHNA, CDR2 YSLEER. This sequence joins TRBV4-3 and TRBJ2-7; D gene ambiguous. Sequenced sample: PBMCs. This sequence originates from a man in his forties or fifties with head and neck cancer. In DNA form, the CDR3 reads TGCGCCAGCAGCCATGATCGTGGGCCATCGGACGAGCAGTACTTC. Residues: CASSHDRGPSDEQYF.